Presented here are 2 T cell receptor beta chains from one specimen sequenced in a study of T cells in Graves' hyperthyroidism and ophthalmopathy. The source material, RNA transcripts, was used to amplify TCR beta CDR3 regions. The HTBI primer set drove a first-round RT-PCR of the TCR CDR3. TCRdb itself ran the multiplex PCR reads through MiXCR, one entry per CDR3 protein. The sample carries 300,000 or so distinct CDR3 sequences, about 21% recorded once. Sequenced: blood. The receptor set was obtained from a woman aged 50 to 60 with Graves' hyperthyroidism.

This clonotype was counted ten times or more. The CDR3, as DNA: TGCAGCGTGGCTCAGGGGAATCAGCCCCAGCATTTT. It codes for CSVAQGNQPQHF. V and J are TRBV29-1 and TRBJ1-5; the D gene is possibly TRBD1 (6 bases). The CDR3 spans 12 residues. V lost 6 bases and J 4 bases, leaving 10 bases between the germline ends. In germline, CDR1 is SQVTM, CDR2 ANQGSEA.

This clonotype was counted many times. The rearrangement links TRBV7-9 to TRBJ2-5; D might be TRBD1 (5 bases). Germline CDR1 is SEHNR and CDR2 is FQNEAQ (reference sequence). The CDR3 totals 14 residues. The V and J ends lost 3 bases and 1 base respectively, with 9 bases between them. CDR3 sequence (DNA): TGTGCCAGCAGCTTTAGACAGCTCCAAGAGACCCAGTACTTC. Protein product: CASSFRQLQETQYF.